The T cell receptor (beta chain) under discussion was sequenced for a study of cytomegalovirus exposure and HLA in healthy donors (dated by TCRdb to about 2017). Study-level background: In an earlier analysis of approximately 500 of the donors, 250 to 300 Gb of sequence data and approximately 100 million unique TCR beta sequences from 150 million to 200 million T cells were reported. An early release covering roughly 600 HLA-typed donors comprised roughly 300 gigabases of sequencing data and around 80 million unique TCR sequences. Among the approximately 430 genotyped donors, more than 70% belonged to the genetic ancestry cluster associated with self-reported Caucasian donors. The study aimed to test whether signatures of past pathogen exposure could be identified by cataloging public T cell receptors. The study used immunosequencing to profile the T cell repertoires of around 600 subjects and linked those repertoires to cytomegalovirus serostatus. Besides the first cohort of 500 to 700 subjects, a separate validation cohort made up of roughly 120 different subjects was used. High-throughput TCR immunosequencing, statistical association of individual TCRs with disease status, and machine learning were combined to predict cytomegalovirus infection status. A later analysis re-analyzed previously published TCR beta repertoires from about 600 donors and added high-resolution HLA genotyping to study TCR occurrence patterns. Rather than drawing on any new phenotypic data, the later analysis identified candidate immune exposures from TCR beta sequences and the way those sequences occurred across donors. An earlier analysis of several hundred of the donors applied high-throughput TCR beta sequencing to assess whether each TCR beta V gene segment acted as functional or pseudogenic. Donor age, sex, ethnicity and CMV serostatus were compiled alongside the repertoire data. A later genetic analysis took genome-wide SNP genotypes for about 55% of the roughly 670 donors and used that subset as a discovery cohort. Every discovery cohort repertoire had been produced on one sequencing platform. HLA typing covered class I and class II loci at four-digit resolution. Typing coverage varied by locus: roughly 629-640 donors for A, B, C, DRB1 and DQB1; under 550 for DQA1; approximately 570 for DPA1; approximately 490 for DPB1. About five DR-DQ haplotypes were treated as single units for association and clustering because of strong linkage in the cohort. Among under 450 genotyped donors of the cohort, an average of around 240,000 unique TCR beta nucleotide sequences were sequenced per donor, 15% to 20% of them non-productive.

CDR1 is given as WSHSY and CDR2 as SAAADI, both from the germline V gene. The CDR3 holds 12 amino acids from the cysteine to the phenylalanine. The retained sequence is limited to the CDR3, 36 bases, with the frame set at the first base. V is cut back by 11 bases and J by 11 bases, with 11 bases in the junction unmatched. Beyond this particular receptor, the publication reports: Most TCR sequences were observed very rarely across donors, whereas some public TCRs were present in many individuals. A further reported finding was that TCR beta sequences accurately predicted the HLA-A and HLA-B alleles for most subjects in the first cohort. Presence/absence analyses assumed roughly uniform sequencing depth across donors, an assumption that may not hold. The authors suggested that the approach could potentially be generalized to other disease states and immunological phenotypes. The study listed over 150 TCR beta chains as associated with cytomegalovirus. Three of the identified cytomegalovirus-associated TCR beta chains were confirmed in vitro to be specific for cytomegalovirus antigens. Specific HLA alleles were associated with over 15,000 TCR beta sequences at a false discovery rate of 0.05 in a later analysis. Several of the top co-occurrence clusters appeared to be linked to parvovirus B19, influenza, CMV and Epstein-Barr virus, according to a later analysis. In a later analysis, HLA-associated TCR beta chains were found to be more clonally expanded and to have lower generation probabilities than equally common non-associated chains. Cytomegalovirus status was reported to be diagnosed by the classifier with high specificity and sensitivity in both the original and validation cohorts. Some IMGT-functional V segments, including TRBV6-2 and TRBV6-3, could not be told apart with the 87-base-pair reads, so those segments were excluded. According to a later analysis, most CMV-associated TCR beta chains appeared to be HLA-restricted, and the HLA associations seemed to be driven largely by CMV exposure. For the cohort, immune exposure information was limited to CMV serostatus. The cohort was sequenced for TCR beta chains only, and without alpha or paired-chain data the features that could be detected were limited. Strong co-occurrence of HLA alleles, especially DR and DQ, made assigning TCR associations to individual alleles difficult. A later analysis found that TCR association rates varied across HLA loci, with DRB1 alleles showing the most associated TCRs and HLA-C alleles the fewest. The sequencing pipeline was judged likely to have produced a cluster of highly shared sequence variants as a technical artifact. Correlated functional status among segregating V segments might reflect linkage disequilibrium, but an unknown experimental factor could not be ruled out. Because some donors lacked HLA typing at each locus, the association tests relied only on the typed subset. A later genetic analysis reported fewer N-insertions in productive TCRs among donors in an Asian-associated ancestry cluster than the approximately 700-donor mean. The earlier analysis of about 600 of the donors excluded 15 to 20 rarely observed V segments, including chromosome 9 orphons, because counts were too low. In an earlier analysis of fewer than 750 of the donors, most TCR beta V segments were observed in productive rearrangements about 90% or about 30% of the time, broadly matching IMGT annotations. V-gene and J-gene trimming of TCR beta chains was associated with a missense DCLRE1C variant in a later genetic analysis, and the association was replicated in an independent cohort.

Preparation of the library involved the immunoSEQ multiplex PCR assay. The multiplex PCR relied on a mix of 60 forward primers for TCR Vbeta segments and 13 reverse primers for TCR Jbeta segments. The CDR3 region of rearranged TCR beta genes was amplified from genomic DNA with a multiplex PCR assay. The Illumina HiSeq System was used to sequence the amplified TCR beta libraries as 87-base-pair reads. As for the original processing: In a later analysis, around 80 million unique TCR beta chains were counted across the 500 to 700 repertoires, and approximately 11 million of these chains were shared by at least two donors. To remove PCR and sequencing errors, raw reads were error-corrected and collapsed into unique sequences using a nearest-neighbor algorithm that merged closely related sequences. Alignment of CDR3 sequences to IMGT reference sequences was used to assign V, D and J gene segments. For a sequence to be retained, a match of at least six nucleotides was required to both a V gene segment and a J gene segment. A rearrangement was called productive if the CDR3 had no stop codons and remained in frame with V and J, and every other rearrangement was called non-productive. CDR3 was defined by IMGT convention, running from the second conserved V-encoded cysteine to the conserved J-encoded phenylalanine. The earlier analysis of about 560 of the donors excluded any sequence lacking an unambiguous match to a single V gene segment. An earlier analysis of over 450 of the donors classified V segments as functional when productive rearrangements were above 56.7% and as segregating when the standard deviation between donors was above 5%. A statistical classification framework was built for diagnosing cytomegalovirus status from the catalog of TCR beta chain sequences. In a later analysis, TCR nucleotide sequences were compared against IMGT/GENE-DB human TR gene sequences so that V and J genes could be assigned. In a later analysis, CDR3 sequences and most-parsimonious VDJ recombination scenarios were assigned using the TCRdist pipeline. In a later analysis, each TCR beta chain was defined by its CDR3 amino acid sequence together with its V-gene family, and reads without a unique V-gene family were excluded. As a way to deal with suspected cross-contamination and a sequencing artifact, a later analysis dropped 592 nucleotide sequences that were highly shared and had low generation probability. For each public chain, a later analysis derived a clonal expansion index from normalized ranks of inferred template counts within each repertoire. In a later analysis, generation probabilities were computed with a VDJ recombination model fitted to out-of-frame rearrangements, and the resulting probabilities were checked against IGoR. In a later analysis, TCR-TCR, TCR-HLA and TCR-CMV co-occurrence was scored with hypergeometric tests, and a repertoire-size bias correction was applied to TCR pairs. False discovery rates were estimated in a later analysis by permuting HLA or CMV assignments 20 times. In a later analysis, co-occurring TCRs were grouped with DBSCAN, and TCRdist sequence similarity was added when clustering was performed within HLA-allele-positive subsets. Co-occurrence clustering excluded repertoires with fewer than 30,000 or more than 120,000 public chains, plus five with anomalous nucleotide sharing. Sourced from immuneACCESS, this table was stored by TCRdb with only in-frame sequences that have V and J called. A share of the clones is absent; for the studies checked, an unresolved V gene accounts for under half, and the remainder has no known explanation. From that table come the V and J calls and clone size; the DNA was used to work out D and trimming. This sample lists around 150,000 clones; more than 60% were detected once. About 10% of the sample is in the top ten clones.

This clone has just one count. No cognate antigen has been identified for it. Per-base quality was not reported, and no clone a single base away is much larger than it. In total, 630 or so healthy bone marrow donors made up the cohort. At the time of sampling, every cohort member was nominally healthy, though immune exposures that went unrecorded were likely present. The donor tested CMV seropositive, placing the donor among the roughly 300 seropositive members of the cohort. A peripheral blood sample was collected from each donor, and TCR beta sequencing was performed on peripheral blood mononuclear cells. The Qiagen DNeasy Blood Extraction Kit was used to extract genomic DNA from the blood cell samples.

The source material was PBMCs. This clonotype was sampled from a man between 18 and 29 years old in good health and CMV-seropositive. In this chain, TRBV10-2 is recombined with TRBJ2-5, and TRBD1 matches 10 of the central bases. The nucleotides are TGCGCCTCCCGGACAGGGGGGAAAGAGCAGTACTTC. Its translation reads: CASRTGGKEQYF.